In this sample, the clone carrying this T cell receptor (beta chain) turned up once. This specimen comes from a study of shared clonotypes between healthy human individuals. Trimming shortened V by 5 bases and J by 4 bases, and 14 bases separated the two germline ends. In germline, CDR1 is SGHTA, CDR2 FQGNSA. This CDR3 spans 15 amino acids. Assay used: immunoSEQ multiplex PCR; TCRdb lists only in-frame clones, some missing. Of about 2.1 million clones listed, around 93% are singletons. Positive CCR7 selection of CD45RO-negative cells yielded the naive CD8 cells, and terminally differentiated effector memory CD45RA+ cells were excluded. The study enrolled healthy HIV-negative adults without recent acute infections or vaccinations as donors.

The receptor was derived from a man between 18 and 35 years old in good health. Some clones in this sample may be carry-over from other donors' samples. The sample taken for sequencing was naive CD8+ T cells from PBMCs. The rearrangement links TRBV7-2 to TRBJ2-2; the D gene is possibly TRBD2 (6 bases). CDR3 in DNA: TGTGCCAGCAGCGTGGGGACTCTTGGCACCGGGGAGCTGTTTTTT. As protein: CASSVGTLGTGELFF.